A single sample gave rise to the 14 T cell receptor beta chains below, sequenced in a study of shared clonotypes between healthy human individuals. Clones were sequenced by immunoSEQ multiplex PCR, and TCRdb holds only the in-frame ones, with some missing. This sample has roughly 2,500,000 clones, with 93% found just once. Sequenced: naive CD4+ T cells from PBMCs. Subset of the sample: CD45RA+ positively selected. Receptor source: a young man in good health. Some clones in this sample may be carry-over from other donors' samples.

V gene TRBV19 combines with J gene TRBJ2-5; 13 bases are shared with TRBD2. CDR1 LNHDA and CDR2 SQIVND come from the germline V gene (reference sequence). Trimming removed 3 bases from V and 0 bases from J; junction bases left unmatched: 4. This CDR3 comprises 17 residues. The CDR3 loop reads CASSMGLAGMYQETQYF. Written as DNA, the CDR3 is TGTGCCAGTAGTATGGGACTAGCGGGGATGTACCAAGAGACCCAGTACTTC.

The chain combines TRBV6-1 with TRBJ1-5, with TRBD1 identical over 9 bases. CDR3 length equals 17 residues. Germline CDR1 reads MNHNS; CDR2 reads SASEGT. Unmatched junction bases numbered 6, after V lost 2 bases and J lost 1 base. The CDR3 nucleotides read TGTGCCAGCAGTGAATGGGGACAGGGACGGAGCAATCAGCCCCAGCATTTT. Protein: CASSEWGQGRSNQPQHF.

The V gene is TRBV28, the J gene TRBJ2-7; 8 bases fit TRBD2. The CDR3 spans 14 residues. The germline V gene encodes CDR1 MDHEN and CDR2 SYDVKM. The J segment lost 6 bases and the V segment lost 9 bases, leaving 13 bases of the junction unmatched. In nucleotides, the CDR3 is TGTGCCAGTACTACCGGGACTAGGGGGAGCGAGCAGTACTTC. This codes for CASTTGTRGSEQYF.

The chain couples TRBV14 to TRBJ2-7, with 11 bases lining up with TRBD1. The germline V gene has CDR1 SGHDN and CDR2 FVKESK. With V trimmed by 4 bases and J by 6 bases, 8 bases remained unmatched. The CDR3 is 15 residues long. CDR3 DNA sequence: TGTGCCAGCAGCCCCCAAGGGACAGGGGGGAGCGAGCAGTACTTC. Translation gives CASSPQGTGGSEQYF.

This clone was detected only once. The genes are TRBV28 and TRBJ1-1; perhaps TRBD1 as D (5 bases). Trimming took 3 bases from V and 0 from J, leaving 11 bases between them. The CDR3 loop spans 15 amino acids. Per the germline V gene, CDR1 is MDHEN and CDR2 is SYDVKM. The CDR3 is CASSLPMGVNTEAFF. The DNA of the CDR3 is TGTGCCAGCAGTTTGCCCATGGGGGTGAACACTGAAGCTTTCTTT. Supplemented by reference TRBV28 and TRBJ1-1, the full variable domain reads DVKVTQSSRYLVKRTGEKVFLECVQDMDHENMFWYRQDPGLGLRLIYFSYDVKMKEKGDIPEGYSVSREKKERFSLILESASTNQTSMYLCASSLPMGVNTEAFFGQGTRLTVV.

The gene calls are TRBV29-1 and TRBJ2-7; the match to TRBD2 covers 13 bases. V dropped 6 bases and J dropped 6; count of bases not matched to a gene: 17. CDR3 length: 17 residues. The V gene's germline CDR1 is SQVTM and CDR2 ANQGSEA. The CDR3 reads CSVKGLAGANDGREQYF. In nucleotides, the CDR3 is TGCAGCGTGAAAGGACTAGCGGGAGCCAACGATGGCCGCGAGCAGTACTTC.

The chain couples TRBV15 to TRBJ2-1; 12 nucleotides align to TRBD2. The J segment lost 15 bases and the V segment lost 1 base, leaving 7 bases of the junction unmatched. CDR1 and CDR2 (germline): LNHNV, YYDKDF (reference sequence). CDR3 size: 14 residues. The CDR3 region has the DNA TGTGCCACCAGCAGAGTCCTAGCGGGAGGGCTTCTGTTCTTC. Protein sequence: CATSRVLAGGLLFF.

V gene TRBV6-1 combines with J gene TRBJ1-4; D is uncertain. Looked up from germline, CDR1 is MNHNS and CDR2 is SASEGT. This CDR3 has 15 residues. V was clipped by 1 base and J by 4 bases, with 10 bases between them. As DNA, the CDR3 is TGTGCCAGCAGTGAAGTGTATGATATTAATGAAAAACTGTTTTTT. The encoded protein is CASSEVYDINEKLFF.

This chain uses TRBV5-1 with TRBJ2-7; D may be TRBD2 (5 bases). V lost 0 bases, J lost 7 bases, and 14 bases lay in between. The CDR3 has 14 residues. Germline V CDR1 and CDR2: SGHRS, YFSETQ. The CDR3 reads CASSLGRYPGEQYF. The DNA of the CDR3 is TGCGCCAGCAGCTTGGGACGCTATCCGGGGGAGCAGTACTTC. Variable domain in full (rest from reference TRBV5-1 and TRBJ2-7): KAGVTQTPRYLIKTRGQQVTLSCSPISGHRSVSWYQQTPGQGLQFLFEYFSETQRNKGNFPGRFSGRQFSNSRSEMNVSTLELGDSALYLCASSLGRYPGEQYFGPGTRLTVT.

This clone occurred once. V gene TRBV5-1 combines with J gene TRBJ2-7; 11 nucleotides align to TRBD2. Germline trimming cut 0 bases from V and 5 bases from J; bases unmatched to any gene: 4. This CDR3 spans 15 amino acids. CDR1 and CDR2 from the germline V gene are SGHRS and YFSETQ. CDR3 coding DNA: TGCGCCAGCAGCTTGGAACTAGCGGGAGAGGACGAGCAGTACTTC. Translated, it gives CASSLELAGEDEQYF.

This clone was recorded once. The chain is built from TRBV2 and TRBJ1-1; a weak D match, TRBD1 (5 bases). From germline, CDR1 is SNHLY and CDR2 FYNNEI. The ends were cut back, 1 base at V and 3 bases at J, with 9 bases in the middle. This CDR3 has 14 amino acids. CDR3: CASSEVWGDTEAFF. The CDR3 nucleotides are TGTGCCAGCAGTGAAGTGTGGGGGGACACTGAAGCTTTCTTT.

The J gene is TRBJ2-1, the V gene TRBV15; 10 positions agree with TRBD2. Looked up from germline, CDR1 is LNHNV and CDR2 is YYDKDF (reference sequence). With 0 bases clipped from V and 6 bases from J, the junction kept 11 bases outside the gene matches. This CDR3 region has 18 residues. CDR3 protein: CATSRDSLAGALINEQFF. CDR3 nucleotide sequence: TGTGCCACCAGCAGAGATAGTCTAGCGGGAGCTCTTATCAATGAGCAGTTCTTC.

The rearrangement uses TRBV15 and TRBJ2-5, with D unclear. V was cut by 0 bases and J by 4 bases, with 15 bases left in between. Germline values: CDR1 LNHNV, CDR2 YYDKDF (reference sequence). There are 16 residues in the CDR3. CDR3 DNA sequence: TGTGCCACCAGCAGAGACGCCCAGACGCTGGGAGAGACCCAGTACTTC. Amino acids: CATSRDAQTLGETQYF.

This clone was observed a few times. The chain carries TRBV2 and TRBJ1-3; no reliable D call. The V end was cut by 4 bases, the J end by 10 bases, with 8 bases between. The germline CDR1 and CDR2 sequences are SNHLY and FYNNEI. CDR3 length: 11 residues. The CDR3, as DNA: TGTGCCAGCAGTGTAGTAGGGACCATATATTTT. It codes for CASSVVGTIYF.